This T cell receptor (beta chain) was captured in a study of neurological immune-mediated disorders. One entry per CDR3 protein, called by TCRdb with MiXCR from the 5' RACE reads. The data contain 28,000 or so distinct CDR3 sequences, 10% to 15% of them singletons. V shed 1 base and J 10 bases; nucleotides not matched to a gene: 4. The length of the CDR3 is 14 residues. Germline V gene data show CDR1 as LGHNT and CDR2 as FRNRAP. This clonotype appeared many times. The specimen was PBMCs. V is TRBV12-5 and J is TRBJ2-1, with TRBD1 identical over 10 bases. The TCR was taken from a man aged 55 to 70 in good health. CDR3 amino acids: CASGLGTGGWEQFF. The CDR3 DNA reads as TGTGCTAGTGGTTTGGGGACAGGGGGTTGGGAGCAGTTCTTC.